A single sample is the source of the 24 T cell receptor beta chains below, sequenced in a study of glioma-infiltrating T cells. Using RNA template, CDR3s of TCR alpha and beta were amplified with iRepertoire arm-PCR. Via MiXCR, TCRdb re-called the multiplex PCR reads, giving one row per CDR3 protein. The profile shows 35,000 to 45,000 distinct CDR3 sequences, around 20% of them singletons. The sequenced material came from glioma tissue, nonneoplastic brain tissue, or PBMCs (not recorded which). Source of these receptors: a human donor with low-grade glioma or glioblastoma, undergoing nonglioma brain surgery, or in good health (not recorded which).

This clonotype occurred many times. The chain employs TRBV7-2 and TRBJ2-5; D is perhaps TRBD2 (5 bases). This CDR3 has 14 residues. V shed 2 bases and J shed 0 bases, with 7 bases lying between them. Germline CDR1 SGHTA, CDR2 FQGNSA. The CDR3 region has the DNA TGTGCCAGCAGCTTACAGCGGAACCAAGAGACCCAGTACTTC. Amino acid sequence: CASSLQRNQETQYF.

This clonotype is classed as medium-sized (0.01 to 0.1%). This chain connects TRBV27 to TRBJ1-1; 9 nucleotides match TRBD1. Germline lookup yields CDR1 MNHEY and CDR2 SMNVEV (reference sequence). The CDR3 consists of 16 residues. Trimming took 5 bases from V and 0 from J; bases not matched to a gene: 7. CDR3 DNA sequence: TGTGCCAGCAGTCCCCGGGACAGGGAGTTGAACACTGAAGCTTTCTTT. This gives the protein CASSPRDRELNTEAFF.

This clonotype was counted many times. The chain is built from TRBV25-1 and TRBJ1-2, with 7 bases that match TRBD1. With V trimmed by 1 base and J by 8 bases, 7 bases remained unmatched. CDR1 and CDR2 from the germline V gene are MGHDK and SYGVNS. The CDR3 is 14 amino acids. The CDR3 loop is CASSEWRQGEGYTF. Written as DNA, the CDR3 is TGTGCCAGCAGTGAATGGAGACAGGGTGAAGGCTACACCTTC.

At least ten counts were recorded for this clonotype. The rearrangement uses TRBV7-2 and TRBJ2-3, with 9 bases that match TRBD1. The CDR3 totals 15 residues. J was trimmed by 0 bases and V by 6 bases; bases with no gene match: 4. Germline assignment: CDR1 SGHTA and CDR2 FQGNSA. The CDR3 DNA sequence: TGTGCCAGCAGGGGGGGGACAGGGAGCACAGATACGCAGTATTTT. This translates into CASRGGTGSTDTQYF.

Points on this clonotype: Just one base apart from a much larger clone, this may be a read error. The chain uses TRBV10-3 and TRBJ2-5; TRBD2 agrees at 9 bases. Germline V lookup: CDR1 ENHRY, CDR2 SYGVKD. This CDR3 contains 17 residues. CDR3 bases: TGTGCCATCAGTGATGCCAGGATTAGCGGGGGACAAGAGACCGAGTACTTC. This encodes CAISDARISGGQETEYF.

This clonotype was picked up many times. The chain is built from TRBV7-2 and TRBJ1-1; tentative D call: TRBD1 (5 bases). The CDR3 runs to 13 residues. With 5 bases removed from V and 10 bases from J, the gap between germline ends came to 17 bases. Germline assignment: CDR1 SGHTA and CDR2 FQGNSA. This CDR3 reads CASSVNQGAGAFF. CDR3 bases: TGTGCCAGCAGCGTAAACCAGGGTGCGGGAGCTTTCTTT.

This clonotype has at least ten counts. The chain uses TRBV15 and TRBJ2-1, with 9 bases aligning to TRBD2. Trimming took 0 bases from V and 3 from J; bases not matched to a gene: 6. From germline, CDR1 is LNHNV and CDR2 YYDKDF (reference sequence). This CDR3 has 17 residues. This CDR3 is CATSRDLGSGGYNEQFF. The CDR3 DNA reads TGTGCCACCAGCAGAGATCTGGGTAGCGGGGGCTACAATGAGCAGTTCTTC.

This clonotype was counted at least ten times. The V and J genes are TRBV20-1 and TRBJ1-2, with TRBD1 matching 11 bases. The V gene end was trimmed by 1 base and the J gene end by 7 bases; junction bases not matched to a gene: 8. CDR1 DFQATT and CDR2 SNEGSKA come from the germline V gene (reference sequence). The CDR3 covers 15 residues. The CDR3 region is CSARVSDRGLGGYTF. The CDR3 DNA reads as TGCAGTGCTAGAGTATCGGACAGGGGGCTTGGTGGCTACACCTTC.

In regard to this clonotype: A much larger clone sits a single nucleotide away, making a read error possible. The CDR3 here is CASSMDRINQPQHF. CDR3 DNA sequence: TGTGCCAGTAGTATGGATCGGATTAATCAGCCCCAGCATTTT. The V call is TRBV19, the J call TRBJ1-5; D unclear. The length of the CDR3 is 14 residues. V lost 3 bases to trimming and J lost 4 bases, with 10 bases between them. CDR1 is LNHDA and CDR2 is SQIVND in the germline V gene (reference sequence).

This clonotype was seen repeatedly, ten times or more. The chain couples TRBV4-1 to TRBJ1-2; D not certain. The CDR3 runs 13 residues. The V gene's germline CDR1 is MGHRA and CDR2 YSYEKL. V lost 1 base and J 6 bases, leaving 9 bases between the germline ends. CDR3 sequence: CASSQVTGNGYTF. The CDR3 bases are TGCGCCAGCAGCCAAGTAACCGGGAATGGCTACACCTTC.

The chain joins TRBV5-5 to TRBJ2-5; D remains unclear. CDR3 length: 12 residues. V was cut by 4 bases and J by 5 bases, with 9 bases left in between. Germline CDR1 reads SGHKS; CDR2 reads YYEKEE (reference sequence). The CDR3 loop is CASSAGLETQYF. CDR3 in DNA: TGTGCCAGCAGCGCCGGGCTGGAGACCCAGTACTTC.

This clonotype was observed at least ten times. This chain links TRBV19 with TRBJ2-1; the match to TRBD2 covers 9 bases. The CDR3 runs 17 residues. Germline CDR1 and CDR2: LNHDA and SQIVND (reference sequence). J gave up 0 bases and V 7 bases, and 10 bases lay outside the gene matches. In DNA, the CDR3 is TGTGCCAGTACCAGTAGCGGGAGCACCCACTCCTACAATGAGCAGTTCTTC. This encodes CASTSSGSTHSYNEQFF.

The chain joins TRBV27 to TRBJ1-2; 8 nucleotides match TRBD1. CDR1 and CDR2 (germline): MNHEY, SMNVEV (reference sequence). This CDR3 region has 17 residues. The trim removed 4 bases at V and 10 bases at J, leaving 20 bases unmatched. CDR3 nucleotides: TGTGCCAGCAGTTCGGGACAGGCAGGGTACTCAAACTATAACTACACCTTC. Protein: CASSSGQAGYSNYNYTF.

As regards this clonotype: A much bigger clone sits one base away, suggesting this may be a read error. J is TRBJ2-7 and V is TRBV5-4; possibly TRBD2 for D (6 bases). Germline V CDR1 and CDR2: SGHNT, YYREEE (reference sequence). The CDR3 is 13 amino acids. V gave up 1 base and J gave up 8 bases, with 13 bases separating them. The CDR3 nucleotides read TGTGCCAGCAGCTTGTTGGGAGGTTACAAGCAGTACTTC. As protein: CASSLLGGYKQYF.

Notes on this clonotype: This sequence may be a read error, since a much larger clone differs from it by one base. J is TRBJ1-1 and V is TRBV7-9; no definite D call. V was cut by 2 bases and J by 1 base, with 11 bases left in between. CDR1 is SEHNR, CDR2 FQNEAQ, per germline (reference sequence). CDR3 length equals 15 residues. CDR3 in amino acids: CASSLSRTANTEAFF. The CDR3 nucleotides are TGTGCCAGCAGCTTATCCAGGACGGCGAACACTGAAGCTTTCTTT.

The rearrangement links TRBV12-3 or TRBV12-4 to TRBJ2-1; TRBD1 agrees at 8 bases. The CDR3 contains 14 residues. Losses at the gene ends were 3 bases for V and 3 bases for J; bases not matched to a gene: 1. The CDR3 region has the DNA TGTGCCAGCAGTTTTGGGACAGGCTACAATGAGCAGTTCTTC. The encoded protein is CASSFGTGYNEQFF.

The chain employs TRBV11-2 and TRBJ2-7, with 13 bases that match TRBD2. The CDR3 totals 14 residues. The ends lost 6 bases at V and 4 bases at J; junction bases unmatched: 3. Germline values: CDR1 SGHAT, CDR2 FQNNGV. DNA of the CDR3: TGTGCCAGCAGGCGACTAGCGGGAGGTTACGAGCAGTACTTC. Its protein is CASRRLAGGYEQYF.

This clonotype was found many times. The rearrangement uses TRBV7-3 and TRBJ1-3, with D possibly TRBD1 on 6 matching bases. Germline-derived CDR1 and CDR2 are SGHTA and FQGTGA. The germline V and J ends were trimmed by 5 bases and 4 bases, with 15 bases remaining between them. The CDR3 has 15 residues. The CDR3 DNA sequence: TGTGCCAGCAGCCTTCACGCAGGGGCCGGAAACACCATATATTTT. Its protein is CASSLHAGAGNTIYF.

This clonotype appeared a few times. The chain couples TRBV7-2 to TRBJ2-1; 7 bases match TRBD2. V shed 5 bases, J shed 4 bases, and the junction held 5 bases outside the gene matches. Germline values: CDR1 SGHTA, CDR2 FQGNSA. The CDR3 is 14 residues long. This CDR3 reads CASSLGLGYNEQFF. CDR3 DNA sequence: TGTGCCAGCAGCCTCGGACTAGGATACAATGAGCAGTTCTTC.

This clonotype was seen repeatedly, ten times or more. The genes are TRBV19 and TRBJ1-5; the D is unclear. The V gene lost 7 bases and the J gene lost 4 bases, with 17 bases spanning the gap. Germline V gives CDR1 LNHDA, CDR2 SQIVND (reference sequence). The CDR3 consists of 15 residues. Here the CDR3 DNA reads TGTGCCAGTAACAGAGACACCAGCAATAATCAGCCCCAGCATTTT. Translated: CASNRDTSNNQPQHF.

About this clonotype: This may be a read error: a much more frequent sequence differs by one nucleotide. The chain is built from TRBV4-1 and TRBJ1-2; D gene unclear. V shed 3 bases and J shed 4 bases, with 9 bases lying between them. CDR1 and CDR2 from the germline V gene are MGHRA and YSYEKL. The CDR3 spans 13 residues. As DNA, the CDR3 is TGCGCCAGCAGCCACCTGACGGGCTATGGCTACACCTTC. Translated: CASSHLTGYGYTF.

This clonotype was picked up many times. The rearrangement uses TRBV4-2 and TRBJ1-2; a possible D gene is TRBD1 (5 bases). Per the germline V gene, CDR1 is LGHNA and CDR2 is YNFKEQ. V lost 0 bases and J 5 bases, leaving 10 bases between the germline ends. The CDR3 has 14 residues. CDR3 sequence (DNA): TGTGCCAGCAGCCAAGAAGGAGGGGAGTATGGCTACACCTTC. Its translation is CASSQEGGEYGYTF.

There are many counts of this clonotype. This chain connects TRBV7-9 to TRBJ2-5, with D perhaps TRBD1 (6 bases). The CDR3 consists of 13 residues. V was shortened by 3 bases and J by 3 bases, with 8 bases between the two germline ends. CDR1 and CDR2 (germline): SEHNR, FQNEAQ (reference sequence). The CDR3 DNA reads TGTGCCAGCAGCTTGGGGGCCGAAGAGACCCAGTACTTC. Its translation is CASSLGAEETQYF.

Comment on this clonotype: A clone one base away is much larger, so this may be a read error. The V call is TRBV10-2, the J call TRBJ1-1; D gene unclear. There are 12 residues in the CDR3. Germline CDR1 WSHSY, CDR2 SAAADI. The V gene lost 5 bases and the J gene lost 3 bases, with 7 bases spanning the gap. CDR3 nucleotide sequence: TGCGCCAGCAGTCACATGGACACTGAAGCTTTCTTT. This codes for CASSHMDTEAFF.